This T cell receptor beta chain is drawn from a study of blood T cell repertoires in COVID-19. Study context: T cells, B-cell-depleted T cells, or PBMCs supplied cDNA or gDNA.

While infection was still active, Seattle patients were enrolled and then followed longitudinally. Original data processing: For nucleated cells, counts were estimated from reference gene primer amplification. Measured with immunoSEQ multiplex PCR; TCRdb has only the in-frame clones, and not every one. V and J calls and clone size are given by that table; D and trimming were obtained from the DNA. This repertoire shows just over 150,000 clones, approximately 86% found once; its top ten account for around 7%. The length of the CDR3 is 15 residues. Germline V gene lookup returns CDR1 SNHLY and CDR2 FYNNEI. V shed 6 bases, J shed 6 bases, and the junction held 8 bases outside the gene matches.

The specimen sequenced was peripheral blood. The chain carries TRBV2 and TRBJ2-2, with TRBD2 identical over 9 bases. The source is a woman in her forties with COVID-19, enrolled during active disease. Here the CDR3 reads CASRMTSGGAGELFF. CDR3 DNA sequence: TGTGCCAGCAGGATGACTAGCGGCGGTGCCGGGGAGCTGTTTTTT.